This T cell receptor beta chain appears in the sequencing data of a study of response to subunit inactivated influenza vaccine. This CDR3 region has 15 residues. Germline assignment: CDR1 SQVTM and CDR2 ANQGSEA. Trimming removed 7 bases at V and 0 bases at J, with 18 bases between. TCRdb itself ran the RT-PCR reads through MiXCR, one entry per CDR3 protein. The sample includes around 300,000 distinct CDR3 sequences, about 20% of them seen just once. The chain carries TRBV29-1 and TRBJ1-1; a possible D gene is TRBD1 (5 bases). The sequencing here drew on PBMCs from blood, taken about 20 months after vaccination. This clonotype originated in a man aged 45 to 70 who received an inactivated influenza vaccine. The chain's CDR3 is CSARRTDSMNTEAFF. For the CDR3, the DNA is TGCAGCGCACGTCGGACTGACAGCATGAACACTGAAGCTTTCTTT.